The following is a TCR beta chain sequence with its context. This specimen comes from a study of CD8 T cells in Susac syndrome. V was pared by 4 bases and J by 0 bases, with 14 bases between. The CDR3 length is 15 residues. The germline V gene has CDR1 SGDLS and CDR2 YYNGEE. Random hexamers were used to reverse transcribe an amount of about 0.45 to 1 ug RNA. By means of immunoSEQ multiplex PCR, TCR beta CDR3 spanning 54 Vbeta and 13 Jbeta underwent amplification. Using its own MiXCR run on the immunoSEQ multiplex PCR reads, TCRdb lists one record per CDR3 protein. The data contain around 170,000 distinct CDR3 sequences, about 95% of them singletons.

Sequencing was done on a sample of CD8+ T cells from PBMCs. The chain joins TRBV9 to TRBJ2-7, with a possible D match to TRBD2 (6 bases). This TCR was sampled from a human donor with multiple sclerosis. The CDR3 DNA sequence: TGTGCCAGCAGCCGGGGCTTTAGCGGCTCCTACGAGCAGTACTTC. Translation: CASSRGFSGSYEQYF.